The sequence of this T cell receptor beta chain was determined in a study of blood T cell repertoires in COVID-19. Using immunoSEQ multiplex PCR, the repertoire was profiled, and TCRdb retains in-frame clones only, with some absent. The sample holds fewer than 350,000 clones; approximately 90% are singletons and the top ten take 6.5% to 8%. The CDR3 consists of 15 residues. The ends lost 2 bases at V and 4 bases at J; junction bases unmatched: 5. The germline CDR1 and CDR2 sequences are MNHEY and SVGAGI. The origin of this receptor is a woman aged 30 to 39 with COVID-19, enrolled during active disease. The J gene is TRBJ2-7, the V gene TRBV6-5; 10 bases match TRBD2. Sequenced sample: peripheral blood. The CDR3, as DNA: TGTGCCAGCAGTTACCGTGGACTAGCGGCTTACGAGCAGTACTTC. Protein product: CASSYRGLAAYEQYF.